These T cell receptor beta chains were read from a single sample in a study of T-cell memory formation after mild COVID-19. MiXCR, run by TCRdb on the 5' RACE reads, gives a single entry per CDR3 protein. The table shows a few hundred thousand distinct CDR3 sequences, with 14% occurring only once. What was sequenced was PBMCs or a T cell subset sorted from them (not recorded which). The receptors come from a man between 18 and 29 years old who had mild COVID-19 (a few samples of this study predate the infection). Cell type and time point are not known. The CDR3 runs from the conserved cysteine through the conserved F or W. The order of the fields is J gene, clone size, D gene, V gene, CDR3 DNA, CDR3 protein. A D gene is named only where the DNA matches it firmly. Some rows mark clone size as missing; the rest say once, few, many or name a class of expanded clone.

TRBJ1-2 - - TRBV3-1 TGTGCCAGCAGCCGTGTAGGGGCGCAAGGCTACACCTTC CASSRVGAQGYTF
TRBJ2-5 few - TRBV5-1 TGCGCCAGCAGCTTGGTTTTGGCAGGTGGTTTAGAGACCCAGTACTTC CASSLVLAGGLETQYF
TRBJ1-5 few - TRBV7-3 TGTGCCAGCAGCTTAAAAGGAGGCGGGCTCCAGCATTTT CASSLKGGGLQHF
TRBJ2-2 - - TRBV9 TGTGCCAGCAGCGTAGACCAGCATCCACCTTACACCGGGGAGCTGTTTTTT CASSVDQHPPYTGELFF
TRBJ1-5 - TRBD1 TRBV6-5 TGTGCCAGCAGTCAGGGACAGGGAGTTCCCTTGGGCAATCAGCCCCAGCATTTT CASSQGQGVPLGNQPQHF
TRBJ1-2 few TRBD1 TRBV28 TGTGCCAGCAGTTTATCGGCAGGGGGCTTTGGCTACACCTTC CASSLSAGGFGYTF
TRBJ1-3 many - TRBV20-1 TGCAGTGCTAGTAATCCCAACGCCCGCGGAAACACCATATATTTT CSASNPNARGNTIYF
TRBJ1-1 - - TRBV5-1 TGCGCCAGCAGCCCCAGGTCGATGAACACTGAAGCTTTCTTT CASSPRSMNTEAFF
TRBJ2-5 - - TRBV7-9 TGTGCCAGCAGCTTAGCGGGTCAATTCCAAGAGACCCAGTACTTC CASSLAGQFQETQYF
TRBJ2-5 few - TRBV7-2 TGTGCCAGCAGCTTAGCCCGCTCGCGTCGGGAGACCCAGTACTTC CASSLARSRRETQYF